This TCR beta chain was obtained from a study of blood T cell repertoires in COVID-19. Overall study: Material from acute and convalescent COVID-19 was sourced from the United States, Italy and Spain. Nucleic acid was either cDNA or gDNA, and it came from T cells, B-cell-depleted T cells, or PBMCs.

Under the authors' procedure: Amplification from reference gene primers served as the basis for estimated nucleated cell counts. Profiled with immunoSEQ multiplex PCR; TCRdb holds only in-frame clones, not every one. That table is the source of V, J and clone size, and D and trimming were worked out from the DNA. The table records around 120,000 clones, 71% of them present only once. Specimen: peripheral blood. The receptor was derived from a human donor with acute or convalescent COVID-19. The donor label of this sample is uncertain.

The CDR3 loop reads CASGPGQNYGYTF. In nucleotides, the CDR3 is TGTGCCAGCGGTCCGGGACAGAACTATGGCTACACCTTC. This chain joins TRBV18 and TRBJ1-2, with TRBD1 identical over 7 bases. Germline V lookup: CDR1 KGHSH, CDR2 LQKENI. This CDR3 is built from 13 residues. Germline trimming cut 8 bases from V and 2 bases from J; bases unmatched to any gene: 5.